This record looks at one T cell receptor (beta chain) sequence and its context. Profiled with immunoSEQ multiplex PCR; TCRdb holds only in-frame clones, not every one. The data show around 230,000 clones, with approximately 83% seen just once and roughly 30% held by the top ten. The CDR3 sequence is 14 residues long. The V gene's germline CDR1 is SGDLS and CDR2 YYNGEE. The V gene lost 0 bases and the J gene lost 2 bases, with 8 bases spanning the gap. This entry comes from a study of blood T cell repertoires in COVID-19. In the study overall: PBMCs, B-cell-depleted T cells, or T cells were the source of the cDNA or gDNA that made up the material.

This chain connects TRBV9 to TRBJ1-2, with D tentatively TRBD1 (5 bases). The sequence was obtained from a man between 40 and 49 years old with acute or convalescent COVID-19. The sequenced sample was peripheral blood. CDR3 sequence (DNA): TGTGCCAGCAGCGTAGAGTCAGGGAACTATGGCTACACCTTC. This codes for CASSVESGNYGYTF.